One and the same sample provided the 6 T cell receptor beta chains below, sequenced in a study of T cell responses to AZD1222 COVID-19 vaccine. Clones were read by immunoSEQ multiplex PCR, and TCRdb kept only the in-frame ones, dropping some. The data contain over 140,000 clones, just under 95% of them singletons. Material: peripheral blood, obtained on day 0 of AZD1222 vaccination. Receptor source: an adult in good health.

The count of this clone is one. This sequence joins TRBV19 and TRBJ1-5; 7 bases line up with TRBD1. The CDR3 length is 17 residues. V lost 6 bases, J lost 0 bases, and 11 bases stayed unmatched. Germline CDR1 reads LNHDA; CDR2 reads SQIVND (reference sequence). CDR3 amino acids: CASSPDREVYSNQPQHF. CDR3 bases: TGTGCCAGTAGCCCTGACAGGGAGGTTTATAGCAATCAGCCCCAGCATTTT.

The V call is TRBV5-1, the J call TRBJ2-7; the match to TRBD2 covers 12 bases. After removal of 4 bases from V and 6 bases from J, the junction contained 5 bases not matched to a gene. The CDR3 length is 14 residues. Germline CDR1 and CDR2: SGHRS and YFSETQ. The DNA for the CDR3 is TGCGCCAGCAGCCCCATGACTAGCGGGGGCGAGCAGTACTTC. It translates to CASSPMTSGGEQYF.

The chain carries TRBV28 and TRBJ1-2, with TRBD1 matching over 8 bases. J lost 4 bases, V lost 3 bases, and 10 bases had no gene match. The V gene's germline CDR1 is MDHEN and CDR2 SYDVKM. The CDR3 has 16 amino acids. CDR3 sequence (DNA): TGTGCCAGCAGTTTCCTGCCTGGACAGGGAAGCTATGGCTACACCTTC. The encoded protein is CASSFLPGQGSYGYTF.

The chain is built from TRBV19 and TRBJ1-1; TRBD1 is a possible D gene (5 bases). This CDR3 contains 14 residues. V dropped 7 bases and J dropped 7 bases, with 19 bases sitting between them. Germline V gene lookup returns CDR1 LNHDA and CDR2 SQIVND (reference sequence). CDR3 sequence reads: CASTTVRGQGEAFF. DNA of the CDR3: TGTGCCAGTACTACCGTCCGGGGCCAGGGTGAAGCTTTCTTT.

Note on this clone: An end of the junction does not agree with germline; a read error may underlie this. The gene calls are TRBV7-7 and TRBJ2-7, with D unresolved. CDR1 SSHAT and CDR2 FNYEAQ come from the germline V gene (reference sequence). This CDR3 spans 13 amino acids. CDR3 residues: CASSAHRDYEQYF. CDR3 coding DNA: TGTGCTAGCAGCGCCCACAGAGACTACGAGCAGTACTTC.

The chain carries TRBV7-9 and TRBJ1-4; tentatively, D is TRBD1 (5 bases). From germline, CDR1 is SEHNR and CDR2 FQNEAQ (reference sequence). The CDR3 extends over 16 amino acids. The V end was cut by 5 bases, the J end by 7 bases, with 20 bases between. The CDR3, as DNA: TGTGCCAGCAGCCCGCCGGTACGGGCAGGGTTTGAAAAACTGTTTTTT. Amino acids: CASSPPVRAGFEKLFF.